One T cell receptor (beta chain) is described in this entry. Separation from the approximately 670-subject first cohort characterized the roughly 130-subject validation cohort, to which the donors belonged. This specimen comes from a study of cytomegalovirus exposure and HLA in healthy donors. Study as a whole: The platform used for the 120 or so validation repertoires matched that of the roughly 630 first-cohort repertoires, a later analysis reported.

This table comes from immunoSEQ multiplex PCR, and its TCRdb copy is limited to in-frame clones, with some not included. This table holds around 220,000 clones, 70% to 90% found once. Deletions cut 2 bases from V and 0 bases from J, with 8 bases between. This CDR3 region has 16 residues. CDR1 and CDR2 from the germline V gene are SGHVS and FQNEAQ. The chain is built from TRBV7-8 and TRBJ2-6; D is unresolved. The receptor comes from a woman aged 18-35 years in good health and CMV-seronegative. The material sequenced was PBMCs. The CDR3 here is CASSLSVVSGANVLTF. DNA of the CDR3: TGTGCCAGCAGCTTATCTGTCGTCTCTGGGGCCAACGTCCTGACTTTC.